A selection of T cell receptor beta chains follows, all from one sample in a study of T cells in Graves' hyperthyroidism and ophthalmopathy. MiXCR was run by TCRdb on the multiplex PCR reads, yielding one entry per CDR3 protein. The sample has a few hundred thousand distinct CDR3 sequences, around 14% seen once. Sample: blood. Receptors were obtained from a woman in her late teens or twenties with Graves' hyperthyroidism. CDR3s include the opening cysteine and the closing phenylalanine or tryptophan. Fields, in order: D gene, V gene, J gene, clone size, CDR3 protein, CDR3 DNA. The D gene is left open where the match is weak. Expanded clones are given a class, and other clones once, few, many or no size at all.

TRBD1,TRBV5-1,TRBJ2-1,many,CASSPFLGQGGPDEQFF,TGCGCCAGCAGCCCTTTCCTTGGACAGGGGGGACCAGATGAGCAGTTCTTC
TRBD2,TRBV5-1,TRBJ2-3,many,CASSSSGDTQYF,TGCGCCAGCAGCTCTAGCGGAGATACGCAGTATTTT
TRBD2,TRBV28,TRBJ2-7,many,CASRLTGLAGDGYEQYF,TGTGCCAGCAGATTAACGGGACTAGCGGGAGATGGCTACGAGCAGTACTTC
TRBD2,TRBV5-1,TRBJ2-5,few,CASSPTAGGQETQYF,TGCGCCAGCAGCCCTACAGCGGGGGGCCAAGAGACCCAGTACTTC
NA,TRBV5-8,TRBJ1-6,NA,CASSSFYGGTDSPLHF,TGTGCCAGCAGCTCATTTTACGGGGGTACAGATTCACCCCTCCACTTT
NA,TRBV18,TRBJ2-7,many,CASSPTDSSYEQYF,TGTGCCAGCTCACCAACCGACAGTTCCTACGAGCAGTACTTC
TRBD1,TRBV3-1,TRBJ1-1,many,CASSEDRGWNTEAFF,TGTGCCAGCAGCGAAGACAGGGGTTGGAACACTGAAGCTTTCTTT
NA,TRBV5-1,TRBJ1-1,many,CASSKWTQDEAFF,TGCGCCAGCAGTAAATGGACACAGGATGAAGCTTTCTTT
NA,TRBV12-5,TRBJ1-1,NA,CASGPGYTEAFF,TGTGCTAGTGGTCCCGGGTACACTGAAGCTTTCTTT
NA,TRBV6-1,TRBJ1-2,many,CASSPGQGLGGYTF,TGTGCCAGCAGTCCAGGGCAGGGTCTGGGGGGCTACACCTTC
TRBD2,TRBV6-2/TRBV6-3,TRBJ2-2,NA,CASNKREGLFTGELFF,TGTGCCAGTAACAAGCGGGAGGGCTTATTCACCGGGGAGCTGTTTTTT
NA,TRBV6-2/TRBV6-3,TRBJ2-1,many,CASSFYSYSYNEQFF,TGTGCCAGCAGTTTCTACAGCTACTCCTACAATGAGCAGTTCTTC
TRBD2,TRBV6-2/TRBV6-3,TRBJ2-1,many,CASSYPGLALYNEQFF,TGTGCCAGCAGTTATCCGGGACTAGCCCTCTACAATGAGCAGTTCTTC
TRBD2,TRBV9,TRBJ2-7,NA,CASSPTSGSGYEQYF,TGTGCCAGCAGCCCAACTAGCGGGAGTGGTTACGAGCAGTACTTC
NA,TRBV6-2/TRBV6-3,TRBJ2-7,many,CASSLQRDSSYEQYF,TGTGCCAGCAGTTTACAACGGGATTCCTCCTACGAGCAGTACTTC
NA,TRBV27,TRBJ1-2,many,CASSFTWTDYGYTF,TGTGCCAGCAGTTTCACCTGGACGGACTATGGCTACACCTTC
NA,TRBV4-1,TRBJ1-1,NA,CASSQDPQMNTEAFF,TGCGCCAGCAGCCAAGATCCTCAGATGAACACTGAAGCTTTCTTT
NA,TRBV24-1,TRBJ2-3,NA,CATGGLGGTTDTQYF,TGTGCCACCGGCGGTCTTGGGGGTACCACAGATACGCAGTATTTT
NA,TRBV28,TRBJ1-2,many,CASSRSGGLDGYTF,TGTGCCAGCAGTCGCTCCGGGGGGCTGGATGGCTACACCTTC
NA,TRBV5-1,TRBJ2-2,many,CASSPPARRNTGELFF,TGCGCCAGCAGCCCGCCAGCGCGGAGGAACACCGGGGAGCTGTTTTTT
NA,TRBV27,TRBJ2-5,many,CASSLMQGETQYF,TGTGCCAGCAGTTTAATGCAGGGAGAGACCCAGTACTTC
TRBD1,TRBV12-3/TRBV12-4,TRBJ1-4,many,CASSVTGGEDEKLFF,TGTGCCAGCAGTGTGACAGGGGGCGAGGATGAAAAACTGTTTTTT
TRBD2,TRBV11-2,TRBJ2-3,many,CASSVLLADLTDTQYF,TGTGCCAGCAGCGTCTTACTAGCGGACCTCACAGATACGCAGTATTTT
NA,TRBV7-2,TRBJ2-7,many,CASSSDLGYEQYF,TGTGCCAGCAGCTCGGATCTTGGCTACGAGCAGTACTTC
TRBD2,TRBV5-1,TRBJ2-3,few,CASSLIGTSGRQPPDTQYF,TGCGCCAGCAGCTTGATTGGGACTAGCGGGAGGCAGCCCCCAGATACGCAGTATTTT
TRBD1,TRBV7-9,TRBJ1-5,many,CASSRDSQPQHF,TGTGCCAGCAGCAGGGACAGTCAGCCCCAGCATTTT
TRBD1,TRBV19,TRBJ2-7,NA,CASTQGTGPWEQYF,TGTGCCAGTACCCAAGGGACAGGCCCGTGGGAGCAGTACTTC
TRBD1,TRBV19,TRBJ1-1,many,CASSIRGQAEAFF,TGTGCCAGTAGCATCAGGGGGCAGGCTGAAGCTTTCTTT
TRBD1,TRBV28,TRBJ2-3,many,CASRTGQGILGGAQYF,TGTGCCAGCAGGACCGGACAGGGGATCCTTGGGGGAGCGCAGTATTTT
TRBD1,TRBV19,TRBJ1-1,many,CASSGTAIYTEAFF,TGTGCCAGTAGCGGGACAGCAATTTACACTGAAGCTTTCTTT
TRBD2,TRBV4-3,TRBJ2-7,NA,CASSQESGRSSYEQYF,TGCGCCAGCAGCCAAGAGAGCGGGAGGAGCTCCTACGAGCAGTACTTC
NA,TRBV3-1,TRBJ2-1,many,CASSQEAWQGNNEQFF,TGTGCCAGCAGCCAAGAAGCATGGCAGGGTAACAATGAGCAGTTCTTC
NA,TRBV7-2,TRBJ1-4,once,CASTSGVFGEKLFF,TGTGCCAGCACCTCGGGGGTCTTCGGGGAAAAACTGTTTTTT
NA,TRBV30,TRBJ2-1,many,CAWSVLGEQFF,TGTGCCTGGAGTGTGCTAGGGGAGCAGTTCTTC
TRBD1,TRBV28,TRBJ1-1,many,CASTGDLEAFF,TGTGCCAGTACAGGGGACCTTGAAGCTTTCTTT